The rows below give T cell receptor beta chains drawn from one sample of a study of cytomegalovirus exposure and HLA in healthy donors. Measured with immunoSEQ multiplex PCR; TCRdb has only the in-frame clones, and not every one. The table lists approximately 190,000 clones, roughly 68% of them singletons, with less than 3% in the top ten. Material: PBMCs. The origin of the receptors is a man in his forties or fifties in good health and CMV-seropositive. CDR3s include the opening cysteine and the closing phenylalanine or tryptophan. Each record gives: V gene, D gene, J gene, clone size, CDR3 DNA, CDR3 protein. D genes are given only for firm matches. Size is omitted from some rows. Given values are once, few, many or a class for expanded clones.

TRBV6-6,-,TRBJ1-1,-,TGTGCCAGCAGCCATCTACCGAGGGCTTTCTTT,CASSHLPRAFF
TRBV19,-,TRBJ2-5,-,TGTGCCAGTAGGCTAGGGGGGGCGGAGACCCAGTACTTC,CASRLGGAETQYF
TRBV14,TRBD2,TRBJ2-1,-,TGTGCCAGCAGCCAAGTACTACTAGCGGGGGGGAATAATGAGCAGTTCTTC,CASSQVLLAGGNNEQFF
TRBV2,-,TRBJ2-5,few,TGTGCCAGCAGCACTCAGGGAAACTGGGAGACCCAGTACTTC,CASSTQGNWETQYF
TRBV5-1,-,TRBJ1-6,few,TGCGCCAGCAGCTTGGTCCAGGGGAGCTCCTATAATTCACCCCTCCACTTT,CASSLVQGSSYNSPLHF
TRBV6-5,-,TRBJ2-7,few,TGTGCCAGCAGTTACTGGGGTAGCGTGGACTCCTACGAGCAGTACTTC,CASSYWGSVDSYEQYF
TRBV4-2,-,TRBJ2-7,-,TGTGCCAGCAGCCAAGATAACAGTTTATACGAGCAGTACTTC,CASSQDNSLYEQYF
TRBV6-1,TRBD1,TRBJ1-4,-,TGTGCCAGCAGTGAAGCGCGGACAGGGAGAAATGAAAAACTGTTTTTT,CASSEARTGRNEKLFF
TRBV7-2,TRBD1,TRBJ2-7,-,TGTGCCAGCAGCTTGAGGGACAGGGCTCACGAGCAGTACTTC,CASSLRDRAHEQYF
TRBV7-2,-,TRBJ2-7,-,TGTGCCAGCAGCTTGGACAGCACCTACGAGCAGTACTTC,CASSLDSTYEQYF
TRBV14,TRBD2,TRBJ2-2,-,TGTGCCAGCAGCCGACTAGCAGGGACCGGGGAGCTGTTTTTT,CASSRLAGTGELFF
TRBV11-1,TRBD1,TRBJ2-2,few,TGTGCCAGCAGCGGACAGGGAAACGGGGAGCTGTTTTTT,CASSGQGNGELFF
TRBV5-1,TRBD1,TRBJ2-7,-,TGCGCCAGCAGCTCATCAGCAGGGGGTTTGGGGCAGTACTTC,CASSSSAGGLGQYF
TRBV5-1,TRBD1,TRBJ2-2,few,TGCGCCAGCAGCGGACAGGAGTACACCGGGGAGCTGTTTTTT,CASSGQEYTGELFF
TRBV4-2,TRBD1,TRBJ2-7,-,TGTGCCAGCAGCCAAGATCGGACAGGGGCCGTATACGAGCAGTACTTC,CASSQDRTGAVYEQYF
TRBV4-1,-,TRBJ1-1,few,TGCGCCAGCAGCCCCCTCCCCTCCACTGAAGCTTTCTTT,CASSPLPSTEAFF
TRBV9,-,TRBJ2-3,-,TGTGCCAGCAGCGTAGAAGGGAGCCGCACAGATACGCAGTATTTT,CASSVEGSRTDTQYF
TRBV5-1,-,TRBJ1-1,-,TGCGCCAGCAGCTTAGAGGGAGGGTTCTACACTGAAGCTTTCTTT,CASSLEGGFYTEAFF
TRBV11-2,-,TRBJ1-1,-,TGTGCCAGCAGCTTAGCCGGGACATTCTCTGAAGCTTTCTTT,CASSLAGTFSEAFF
TRBV9,-,TRBJ2-1,-,TGTGCCAGCAGCGTACAGGGGACCTACAATGAGCAGTTCTTC,CASSVQGTYNEQFF
TRBV10-3,-,TRBJ2-1,-,TGTGCCATCAGCAACTACAATGAGCAGTTCTTC,CAISNYNEQFF
TRBV7-9,-,TRBJ2-3,-,TGTGCCAGCAGCCTAGGAAGTGGACAGTTACTGACTAGCACAGATACGCAGTATTTT,CASSLGSGQLLTSTDTQYF
TRBV6-4,TRBD2,TRBJ2-1,-,TGTGCCAGCGGTACGGGGGGGCGTGAGCAGTTCTTC,CASGTGGREQFF
TRBV14,-,TRBJ1-2,-,TGTGCCAGCAGCCAAGAGGGAGGGCGCGGCTACACCTTC,CASSQEGGRGYTF
TRBV19,TRBD1,TRBJ1-4,few,TGTGCCAGTGACGAGACAGGGCCTAGACCTAATGAAAAACTGTTTTTT,CASDETGPRPNEKLFF
TRBV11-2,-,TRBJ1-1,once,TGTGCCAGCAGCTTCCCCTACCTTGGTCAGGGTGAAGCTTTCTTT,CASSFPYLGQGEAFF
TRBV5-1,-,TRBJ1-1,-,TGCGCCAGCAGCCCCCTAGCCCGGGGGGTGAACACTGAAGCTTTCTTT,CASSPLARGVNTEAFF
TRBV6-4,TRBD1,TRBJ1-5,-,TGTGCCAGCAGTGCCGGGACAGGGATGCAGCCCCAGCATTTT,CASSAGTGMQPQHF
TRBV10-3,TRBD1,TRBJ2-2,-,TGTGCCATCACGACAGGGGGGGTTGGCGGGGAGCTGTTTTTT,CAITTGGVGGELFF
TRBV27,TRBD1,TRBJ2-5,-,TGTGCCAGCGGCTCGTCAAGGGACAGGGGGCTTAAAGAGACCCAGTACTTC,CASGSSRDRGLKETQYF
TRBV29-1,-,TRBJ2-7,-,TGCAGCGTTGTGAAGGGAGCAGGCGAGCAGTACTTC,CSVVKGAGEQYF
TRBV7-8,TRBD1,TRBJ2-2,-,TGTGCCAGCAGCCCGGGACAGGTGTGGTCGGGGGAGCTGTTTTTT,CASSPGQVWSGELFF
TRBV19,-,TRBJ2-5,-,TGTGCCAGTAGCCCACGGGACAACCAAGAGACCCAGTACTTC,CASSPRDNQETQYF